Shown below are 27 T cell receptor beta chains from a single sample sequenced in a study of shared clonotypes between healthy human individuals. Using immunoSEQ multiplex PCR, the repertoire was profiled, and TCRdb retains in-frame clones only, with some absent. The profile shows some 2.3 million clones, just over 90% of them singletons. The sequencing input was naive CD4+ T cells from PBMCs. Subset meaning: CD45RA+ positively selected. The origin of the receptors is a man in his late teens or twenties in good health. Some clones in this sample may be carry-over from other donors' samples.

CDR3 amino acids: CASSLVPSGSSEQYF. The CDR3 DNA follows: TGCGCCAGCAGCTTGGTTCCTAGCGGGAGTAGCGAGCAGTACTTC. The chain joins TRBV5-1 to TRBJ2-7; TRBD2 agrees at 10 bases. The germline gives CDR1 SGHRS, CDR2 YFSETQ. This CDR3 is built from 15 residues. V lost 0 bases, J lost 6 bases, and 6 bases stayed unmatched.

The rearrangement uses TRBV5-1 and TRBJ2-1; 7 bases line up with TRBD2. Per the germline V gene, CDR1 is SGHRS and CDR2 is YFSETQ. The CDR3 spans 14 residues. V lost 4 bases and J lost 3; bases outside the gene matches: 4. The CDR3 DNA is TGCGCCAGCAGCCTGGGAGGGTTCTACAATGAGCAGTTCTTC. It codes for CASSLGGFYNEQFF.

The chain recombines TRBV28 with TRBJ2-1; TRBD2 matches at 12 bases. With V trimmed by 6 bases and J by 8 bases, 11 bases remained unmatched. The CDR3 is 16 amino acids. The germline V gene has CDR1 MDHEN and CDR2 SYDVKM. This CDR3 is CASSRWGLAGGDEQFF. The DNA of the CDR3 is TGTGCCAGCAGCCGATGGGGCCTAGCGGGAGGGGATGAGCAGTTCTTC. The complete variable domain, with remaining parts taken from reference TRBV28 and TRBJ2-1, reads DVKVTQSSRYLVKRTGEKVFLECVQDMDHENMFWYRQDPGLGLRLIYFSYDVKMKEKGDIPEGYSVSREKKERFSLILESASTNQTSMYLCASSRWGLAGGDEQFFGPGTRLTVL.

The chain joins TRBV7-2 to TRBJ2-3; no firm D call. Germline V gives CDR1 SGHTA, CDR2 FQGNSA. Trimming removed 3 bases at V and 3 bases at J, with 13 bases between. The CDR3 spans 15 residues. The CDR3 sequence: CASSLLSVGTDTQYF. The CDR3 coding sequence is TGTGCCAGCAGCTTGTTATCCGTGGGGACAGATACGCAGTATTTT.

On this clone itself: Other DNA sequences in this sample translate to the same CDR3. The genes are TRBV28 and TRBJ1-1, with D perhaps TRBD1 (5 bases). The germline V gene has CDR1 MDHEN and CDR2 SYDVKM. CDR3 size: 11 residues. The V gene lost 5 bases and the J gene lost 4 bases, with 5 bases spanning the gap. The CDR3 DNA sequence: TGTGCCAGCAGTGGGGGCACTGAAGCTTTCTTT. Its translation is CASSGGTEAFF. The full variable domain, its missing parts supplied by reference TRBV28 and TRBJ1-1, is DVKVTQSSRYLVKRTGEKVFLECVQDMDHENMFWYRQDPGLGLRLIYFSYDVKMKEKGDIPEGYSVSREKKERFSLILESASTNQTSMYLCASSGGTEAFFGQGTRLTVV.

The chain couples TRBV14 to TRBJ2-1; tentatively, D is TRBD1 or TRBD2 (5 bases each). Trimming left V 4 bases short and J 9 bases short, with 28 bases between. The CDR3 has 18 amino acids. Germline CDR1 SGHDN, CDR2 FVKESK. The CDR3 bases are TGTGCCAGCAGCCCTACCCCGGGGACCGGGAAAGGGTGGGGTGAGCAGTTCTTC. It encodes CASSPTPGTGKGWGEQFF.

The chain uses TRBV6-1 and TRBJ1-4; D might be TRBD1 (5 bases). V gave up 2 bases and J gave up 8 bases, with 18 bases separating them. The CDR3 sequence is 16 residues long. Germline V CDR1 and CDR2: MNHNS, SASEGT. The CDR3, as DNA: TGTGCCAGCAGTGAAAGGGCAGGGCCCCCGGGGGAAAAACTGTTTTTT. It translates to CASSERAGPPGEKLFF.

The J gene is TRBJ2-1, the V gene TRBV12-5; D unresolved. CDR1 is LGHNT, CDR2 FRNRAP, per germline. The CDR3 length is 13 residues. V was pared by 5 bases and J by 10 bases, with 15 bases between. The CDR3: CASGPRAGREQFF. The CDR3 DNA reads TGTGCTAGTGGTCCCCGAGCCGGTAGGGAGCAGTTCTTC.

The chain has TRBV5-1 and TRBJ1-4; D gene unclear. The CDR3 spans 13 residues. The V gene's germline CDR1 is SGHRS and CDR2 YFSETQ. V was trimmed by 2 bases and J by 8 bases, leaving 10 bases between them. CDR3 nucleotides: TGCGCCAGCAGCTTTGGGGTGGGGGAAAAACTGTTTTTT. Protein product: CASSFGVGEKLFF. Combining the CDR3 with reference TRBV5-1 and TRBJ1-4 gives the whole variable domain KAGVTQTPRYLIKTRGQQVTLSCSPISGHRSVSWYQQTPGQGLQFLFEYFSETQRNKGNFPGRFSGRQFSNSRSEMNVSTLELGDSALYLCASSFGVGEKLFFGSGTQLSVL.

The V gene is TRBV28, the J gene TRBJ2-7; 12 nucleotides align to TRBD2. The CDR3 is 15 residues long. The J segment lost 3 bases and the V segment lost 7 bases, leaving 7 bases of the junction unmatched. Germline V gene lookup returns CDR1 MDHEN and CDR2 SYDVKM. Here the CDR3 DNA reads TGTGCCAGCACTAGGACTAGCGGGATTAACTACGAGCAGTACTTC. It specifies CASTRTSGINYEQYF.

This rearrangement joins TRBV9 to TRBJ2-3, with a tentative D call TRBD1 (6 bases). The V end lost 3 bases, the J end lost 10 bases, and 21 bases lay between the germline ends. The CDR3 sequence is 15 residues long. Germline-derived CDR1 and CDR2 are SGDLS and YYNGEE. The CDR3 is CASSASGAATGAQYF. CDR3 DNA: TGTGCCAGCAGCGCCTCAGGGGCTGCGACTGGGGCGCAGTATTTT.

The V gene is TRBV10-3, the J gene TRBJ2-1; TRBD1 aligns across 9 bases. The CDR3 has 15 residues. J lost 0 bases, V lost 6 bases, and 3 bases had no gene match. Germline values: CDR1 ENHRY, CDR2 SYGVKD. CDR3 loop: CAISLDRGSYNEQFF. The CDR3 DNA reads TGTGCCATCAGCCTGGACAGGGGCTCCTACAATGAGCAGTTCTTC.

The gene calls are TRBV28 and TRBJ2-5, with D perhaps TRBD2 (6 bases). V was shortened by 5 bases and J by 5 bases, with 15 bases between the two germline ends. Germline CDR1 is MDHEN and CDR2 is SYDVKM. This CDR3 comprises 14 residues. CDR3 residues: CASSGSVEGETQYF. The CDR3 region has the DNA TGTGCCAGCAGTGGGTCCGTGGAGGGGGAGACCCAGTACTTC.

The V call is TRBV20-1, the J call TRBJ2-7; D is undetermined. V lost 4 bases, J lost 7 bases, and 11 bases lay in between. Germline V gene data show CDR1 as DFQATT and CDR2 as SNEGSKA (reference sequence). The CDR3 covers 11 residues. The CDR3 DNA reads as TGCAGTGCTATGGCCCGGCGGGAGCAGTACTTC. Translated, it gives CSAMARREQYF.

CDR3 region: CASSPDYEQYF. DNA for the CDR3: TGTGCCAGCAGCCCCGACTACGAGCAGTACTTC. The chain carries TRBV9 and TRBJ2-7; unclear D gene. Trimming left V 4 bases short and J 3 bases short, with 5 bases between. CDR3 length equals 11 residues. Germline CDR1 SGDLS, CDR2 YYNGEE.

As DNA, the CDR3 is TGCGCCAGCAGCCCACAGGGTATTGGCAGCACTGAAGCTTTCTTT. Translating it yields CASSPQGIGSTEAFF. The chain joins TRBV5-1 to TRBJ1-1; a possible D gene is TRBD1 (6 bases). Germline V CDR1 and CDR2: SGHRS, YFSETQ. Trimming took 4 bases from V and 4 from J, leaving 17 bases between them. The length of the CDR3 is 15 residues.

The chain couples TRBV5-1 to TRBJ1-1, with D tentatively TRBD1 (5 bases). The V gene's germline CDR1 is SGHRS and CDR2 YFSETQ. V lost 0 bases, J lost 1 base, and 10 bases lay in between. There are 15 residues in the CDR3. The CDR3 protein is CASSLVSGQNTEAFF. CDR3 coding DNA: TGCGCCAGCAGCTTGGTTAGCGGACAGAACACTGAAGCTTTCTTT.

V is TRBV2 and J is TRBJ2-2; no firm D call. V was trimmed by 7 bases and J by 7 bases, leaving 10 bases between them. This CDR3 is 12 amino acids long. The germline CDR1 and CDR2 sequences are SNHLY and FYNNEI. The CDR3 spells CASKDPHGELFF. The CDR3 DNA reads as TGTGCCAGCAAAGACCCGCACGGGGAGCTGTTTTTT.

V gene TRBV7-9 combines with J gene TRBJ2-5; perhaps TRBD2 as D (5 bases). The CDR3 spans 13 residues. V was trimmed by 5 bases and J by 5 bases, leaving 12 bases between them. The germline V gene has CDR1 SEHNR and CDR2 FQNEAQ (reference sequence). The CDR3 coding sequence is TGTGCCAGCAGCCTCGAGGGCGTGGAGACCCAGTACTTC. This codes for CASSLEGVETQYF.

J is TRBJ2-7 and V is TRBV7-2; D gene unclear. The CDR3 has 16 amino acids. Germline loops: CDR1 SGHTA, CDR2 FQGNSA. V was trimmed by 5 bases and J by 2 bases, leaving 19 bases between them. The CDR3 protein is CASSASGSSWAYEQYF. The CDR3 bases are TGTGCCAGCAGCGCCTCCGGCAGCTCCTGGGCCTACGAGCAGTACTTC.

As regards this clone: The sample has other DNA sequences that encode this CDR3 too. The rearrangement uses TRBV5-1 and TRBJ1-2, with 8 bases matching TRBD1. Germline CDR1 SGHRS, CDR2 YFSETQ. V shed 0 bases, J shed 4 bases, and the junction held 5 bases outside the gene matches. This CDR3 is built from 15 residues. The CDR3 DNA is TGCGCCAGCAGCTTGGAAACAGGGGGGAGCTATGGCTACACCTTC. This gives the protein CASSLETGGSYGYTF.

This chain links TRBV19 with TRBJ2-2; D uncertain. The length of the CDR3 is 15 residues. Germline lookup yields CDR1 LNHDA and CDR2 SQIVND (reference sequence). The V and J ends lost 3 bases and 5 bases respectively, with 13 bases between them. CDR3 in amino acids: CASSMGNVGTGELFF. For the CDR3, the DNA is TGTGCCAGTAGTATGGGTAATGTGGGTACCGGGGAGCTGTTTTTT. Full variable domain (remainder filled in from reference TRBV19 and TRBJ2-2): DGGITQSPKYLFRKEGQNVTLSCEQNLNHDAMYWYRQDPGQGLRLIYYSQIVNDFQKGDIAEGYSVSREKKESFPLTVTSAQKNPTAFYLCASSMGNVGTGELFFGEGSRLTVL.

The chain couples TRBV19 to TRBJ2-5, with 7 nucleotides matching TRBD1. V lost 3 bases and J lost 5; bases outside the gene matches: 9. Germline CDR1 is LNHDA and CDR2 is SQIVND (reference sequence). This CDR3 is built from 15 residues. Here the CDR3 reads CASSMTGPLRETQYF. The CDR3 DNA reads TGTGCCAGTAGTATGACAGGGCCCCTGAGGGAGACCCAGTACTTC.

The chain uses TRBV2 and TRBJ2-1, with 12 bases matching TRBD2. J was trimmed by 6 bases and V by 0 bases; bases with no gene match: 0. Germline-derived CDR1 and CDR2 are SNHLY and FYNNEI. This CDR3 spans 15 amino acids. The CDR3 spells CASSEATSGSNEQFF. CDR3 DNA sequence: TGTGCCAGCAGTGAAGCGACTAGCGGGAGCAATGAGCAGTTCTTC. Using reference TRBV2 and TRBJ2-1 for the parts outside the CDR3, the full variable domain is EPEVTQTPSHQVTQMGQEVILRCVPISNHLYFYWYRQILGQKVEFLVSFYNNEISEKSEIFDDQFSVERPDGSNFTLKIRSTKLEDSAMYFCASSEATSGSNEQFFGPGTRLTVL.

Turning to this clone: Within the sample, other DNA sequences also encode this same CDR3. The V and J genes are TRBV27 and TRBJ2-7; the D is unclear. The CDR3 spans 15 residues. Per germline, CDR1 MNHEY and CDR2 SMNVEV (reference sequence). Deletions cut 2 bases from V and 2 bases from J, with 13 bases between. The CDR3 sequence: CASSLKPAGTYEQYF. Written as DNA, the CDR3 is TGTGCCAGCAGTTTAAAACCCGCCGGTACCTACGAGCAGTACTTC.

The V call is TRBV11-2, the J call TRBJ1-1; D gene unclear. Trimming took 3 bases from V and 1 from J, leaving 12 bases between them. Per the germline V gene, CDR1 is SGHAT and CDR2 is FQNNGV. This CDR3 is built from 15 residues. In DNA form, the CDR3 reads TGTGCCAGCAGCTTCTCTCGGGGTCCGAACACTGAAGCTTTCTTT. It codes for CASSFSRGPNTEAFF.

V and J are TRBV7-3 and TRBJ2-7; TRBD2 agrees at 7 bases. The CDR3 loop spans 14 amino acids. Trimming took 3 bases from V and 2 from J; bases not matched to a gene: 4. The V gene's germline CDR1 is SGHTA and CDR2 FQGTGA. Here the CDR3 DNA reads TGTGCCAGCAGCTTCGCTAGCGGCCCCTACGAGCAGTACTTC. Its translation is CASSFASGPYEQYF. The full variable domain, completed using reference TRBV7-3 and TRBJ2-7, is GAGVSQTPSNKVTEKGKYVELRCDPISGHTALYWYRQSLGQGPEFLIYFQGTGAADDSGLPNDRFFAVRPEGSVSTLKIQRTERGDSAVYLCASSFASGPYEQYFGPGTRLTVT.